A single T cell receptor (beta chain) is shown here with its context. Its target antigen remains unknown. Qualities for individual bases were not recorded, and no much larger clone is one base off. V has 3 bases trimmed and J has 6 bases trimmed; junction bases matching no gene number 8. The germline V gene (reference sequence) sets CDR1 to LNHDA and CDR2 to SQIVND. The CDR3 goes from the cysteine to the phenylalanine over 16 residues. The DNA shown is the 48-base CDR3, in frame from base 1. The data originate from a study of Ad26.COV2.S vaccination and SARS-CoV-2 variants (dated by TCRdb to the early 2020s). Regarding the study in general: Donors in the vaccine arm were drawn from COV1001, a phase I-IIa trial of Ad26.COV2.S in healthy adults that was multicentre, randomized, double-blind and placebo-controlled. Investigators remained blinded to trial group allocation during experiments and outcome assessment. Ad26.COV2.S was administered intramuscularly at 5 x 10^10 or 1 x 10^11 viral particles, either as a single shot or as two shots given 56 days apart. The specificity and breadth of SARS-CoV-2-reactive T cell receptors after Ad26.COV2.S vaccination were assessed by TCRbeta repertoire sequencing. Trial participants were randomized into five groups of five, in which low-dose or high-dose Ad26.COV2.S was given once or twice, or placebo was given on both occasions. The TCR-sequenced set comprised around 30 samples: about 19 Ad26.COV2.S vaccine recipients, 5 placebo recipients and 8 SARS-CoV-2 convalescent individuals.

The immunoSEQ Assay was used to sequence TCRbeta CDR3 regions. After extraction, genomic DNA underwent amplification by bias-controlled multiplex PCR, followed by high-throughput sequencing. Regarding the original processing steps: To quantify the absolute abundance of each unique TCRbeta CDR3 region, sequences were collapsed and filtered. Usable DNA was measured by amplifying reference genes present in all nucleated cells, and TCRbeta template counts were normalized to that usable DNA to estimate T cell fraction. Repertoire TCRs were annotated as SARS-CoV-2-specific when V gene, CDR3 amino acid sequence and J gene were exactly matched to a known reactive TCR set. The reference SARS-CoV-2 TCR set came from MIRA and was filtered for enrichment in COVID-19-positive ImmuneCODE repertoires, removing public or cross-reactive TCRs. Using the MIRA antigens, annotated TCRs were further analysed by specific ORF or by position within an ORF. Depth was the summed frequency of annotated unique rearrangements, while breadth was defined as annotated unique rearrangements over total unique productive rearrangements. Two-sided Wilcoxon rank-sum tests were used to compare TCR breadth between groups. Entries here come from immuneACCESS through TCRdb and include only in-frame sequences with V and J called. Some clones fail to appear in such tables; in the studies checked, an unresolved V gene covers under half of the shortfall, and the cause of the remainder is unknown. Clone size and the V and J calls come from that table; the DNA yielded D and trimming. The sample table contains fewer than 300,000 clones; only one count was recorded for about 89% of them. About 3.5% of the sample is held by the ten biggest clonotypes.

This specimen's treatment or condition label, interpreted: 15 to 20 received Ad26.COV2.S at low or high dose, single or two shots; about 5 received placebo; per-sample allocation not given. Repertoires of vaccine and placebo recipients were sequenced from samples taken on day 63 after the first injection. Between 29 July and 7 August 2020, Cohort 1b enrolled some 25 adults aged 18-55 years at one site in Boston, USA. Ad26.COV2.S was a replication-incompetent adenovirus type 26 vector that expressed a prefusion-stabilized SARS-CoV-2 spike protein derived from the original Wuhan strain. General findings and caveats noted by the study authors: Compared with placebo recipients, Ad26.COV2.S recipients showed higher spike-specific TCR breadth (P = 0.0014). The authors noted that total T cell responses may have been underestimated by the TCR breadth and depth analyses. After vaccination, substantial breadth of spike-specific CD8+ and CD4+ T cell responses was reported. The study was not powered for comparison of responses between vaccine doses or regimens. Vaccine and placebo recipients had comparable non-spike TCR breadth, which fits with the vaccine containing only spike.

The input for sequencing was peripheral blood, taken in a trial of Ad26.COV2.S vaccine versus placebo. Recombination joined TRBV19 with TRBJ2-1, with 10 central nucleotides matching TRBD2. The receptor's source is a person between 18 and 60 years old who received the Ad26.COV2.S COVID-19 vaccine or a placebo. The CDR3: CASSIESAGGFNEQFF. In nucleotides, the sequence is TGTGCCAGTAGTATCGAATCAGCGGGGGGGTTCAATGAGCAGTTCTTC.